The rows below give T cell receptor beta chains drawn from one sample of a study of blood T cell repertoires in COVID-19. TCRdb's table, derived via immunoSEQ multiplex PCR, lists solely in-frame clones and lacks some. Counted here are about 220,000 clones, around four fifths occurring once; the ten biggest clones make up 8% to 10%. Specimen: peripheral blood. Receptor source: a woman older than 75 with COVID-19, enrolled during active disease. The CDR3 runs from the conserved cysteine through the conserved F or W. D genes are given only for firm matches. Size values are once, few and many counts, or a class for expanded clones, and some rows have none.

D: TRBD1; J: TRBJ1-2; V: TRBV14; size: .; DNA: TGTGCCAGCAGCCCTCACCGGACAGGGGGCGAGTATGGCTACACCTTC; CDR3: CASSPHRTGGEYGYTF
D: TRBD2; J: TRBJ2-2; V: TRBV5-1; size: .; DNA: TGCGCCAGCAGCTTGGGACTAGCGGGAGTGACCGGGGAGCTGTTTTTT; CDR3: CASSLGLAGVTGELFF
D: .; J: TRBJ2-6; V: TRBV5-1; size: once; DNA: TGCGCCAGCACCATGGACTCCCTCTCTGGGGCCAACGTCCTGACTTTC; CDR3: CASTMDSLSGANVLTF
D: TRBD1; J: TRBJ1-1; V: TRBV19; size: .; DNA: TGTGCCAGTAGTAACCCCCCGACAGGGGTGGGGTTT; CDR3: CASSNPPTGVGF
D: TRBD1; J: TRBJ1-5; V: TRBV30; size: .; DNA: TGTGCCTGGAGTAACAGGGGGAATCAGCCCCAGCATTTT; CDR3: CAWSNRGNQPQHF
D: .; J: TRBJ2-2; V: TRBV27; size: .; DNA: TGTGCCAGCAGGTTAAAAGCCGCGAACACCGGGGAGCTGTTTTTT; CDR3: CASRLKAANTGELFF
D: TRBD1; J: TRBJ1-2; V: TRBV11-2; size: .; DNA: TGTGCCAGCAGCGCGAGGACAGGGGGCGCAGGGGGCTACACCTTC; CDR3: CASSARTGGAGGYTF
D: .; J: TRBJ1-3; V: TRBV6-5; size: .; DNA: TGTGCCAGCAGTCCCATCTCTGGAAACACCATATATTTT; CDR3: CASSPISGNTIYF
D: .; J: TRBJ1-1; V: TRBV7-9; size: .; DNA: TGTGCCAGCAGCTACCGGTTTGAAGCTTTCTTT; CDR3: CASSYRFEAFF
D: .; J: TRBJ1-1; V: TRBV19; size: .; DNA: TGTGCCAGTAGTATAGATTGGGGAGGGGAAACTGAAGCTTTCTTT; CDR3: CASSIDWGGETEAFF
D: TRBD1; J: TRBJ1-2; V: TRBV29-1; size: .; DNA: TGCAGCGTTGATAGGGGGCAGTTGGATGGCTACACCTTC; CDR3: CSVDRGQLDGYTF
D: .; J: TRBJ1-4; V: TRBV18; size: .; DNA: TGTGCCAGCTCACCACAGAGTCTTCCGGGAGATGAAAAACTGTTTTTT; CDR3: CASSPQSLPGDEKLFF
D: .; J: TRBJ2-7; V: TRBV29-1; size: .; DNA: TGCAGCGTTAGACAGCCCAGCTCCTACGAGCAGTACTTC; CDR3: CSVRQPSSYEQYF
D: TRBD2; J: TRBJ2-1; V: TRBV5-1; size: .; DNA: TGCGCCAGCAGCATTCTGGGGCCGCTAGCGGGAAATGAGCAGTTCTTC; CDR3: CASSILGPLAGNEQFF
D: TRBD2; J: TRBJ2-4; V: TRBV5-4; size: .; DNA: TGTGCCAGCAGCTTAAAGAGCGGGGGGTCCAAAAACATTCAGTACTTC; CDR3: CASSLKSGGSKNIQYF
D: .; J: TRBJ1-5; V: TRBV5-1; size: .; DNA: TGCGCCAGCAGCTTGGAAGGTCGAGCGGGGCCCCAGCATTTT; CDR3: CASSLEGRAGPQHF
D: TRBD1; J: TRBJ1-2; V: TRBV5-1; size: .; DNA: TGCGCCAGCAGCCCCCGGACAGGGATCTATGGCTACACCTTC; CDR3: CASSPRTGIYGYTF
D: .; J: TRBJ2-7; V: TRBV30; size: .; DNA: TGTGCCTGGAGTGATGGACAGCCCTCCTACGAGCAGTACTTC; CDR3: CAWSDGQPSYEQYF
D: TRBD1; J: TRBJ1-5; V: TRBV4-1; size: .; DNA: TGCGCCAGCAGCCAAGATAAGATGGACAGGGGGCTTCAGCCCCAGCATTTT; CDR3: CASSQDKMDRGLQPQHF
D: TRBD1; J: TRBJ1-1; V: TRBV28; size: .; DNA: TGTGCCAGCAGTTTATCCAGGGGGACTGAAGCTTTCTTT; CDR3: CASSLSRGTEAFF
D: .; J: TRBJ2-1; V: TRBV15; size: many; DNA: TGTGCCACCAGCAGAGGCGGTACCGTGAATGAGCAGTTCTTC; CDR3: CATSRGGTVNEQFF
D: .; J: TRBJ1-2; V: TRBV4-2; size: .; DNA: TGTGCCAGCAGCCATGGGGCCGATGATGGCTACACCTTC; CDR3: CASSHGADDGYTF
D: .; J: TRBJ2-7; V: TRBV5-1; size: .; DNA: TGCGCCAGCAACGAGGATGGATGGGCCTACGAGCAGTACTTC; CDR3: CASNEDGWAYEQYF
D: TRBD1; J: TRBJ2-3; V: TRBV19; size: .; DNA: TGTGCCAGTAGTATGTTGTCTGCGGGCAGGGGGCAAACAGATACGCAGTATTTT; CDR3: CASSMLSAGRGQTDTQYF
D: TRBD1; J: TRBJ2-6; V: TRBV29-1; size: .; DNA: TGCAGCGTTGGGGACAGGGGCTTACGGGGGGCCAACGTCCTGACTTTC; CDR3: CSVGDRGLRGANVLTF
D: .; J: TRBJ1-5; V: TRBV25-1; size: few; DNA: TGTGCCAGCGGCACAGGGTATCAGCCCCAGCATTTT; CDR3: CASGTGYQPQHF
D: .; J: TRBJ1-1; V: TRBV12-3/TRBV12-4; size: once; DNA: TGTGCCAGCAGTTTTGAAGGGAGTGGAAGGACTTTCTTT; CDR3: CASSFEGSGRTFF
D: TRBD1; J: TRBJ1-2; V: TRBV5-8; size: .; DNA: TGTGCCAGCAGCTTGGGGGACAGGGCGATGTATGGCTACACCTTC; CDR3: CASSLGDRAMYGYTF
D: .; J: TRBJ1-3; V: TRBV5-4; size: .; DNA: TGTGCCAGCAGCGGCCAGGGCGGGATCTCTGGAAACACCATATATTTT; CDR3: CASSGQGGISGNTIYF
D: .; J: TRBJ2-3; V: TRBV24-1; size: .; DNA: TGTGCCACCAGTGATTTGGGGGCCTCCGCAGATACGCAGTATTTT; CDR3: CATSDLGASADTQYF
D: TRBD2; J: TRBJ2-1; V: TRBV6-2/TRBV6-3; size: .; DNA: TGTGCCAGCAGTCGTGGACTAGTGAATGAGCAGTTCTTC; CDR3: CASSRGLVNEQFF
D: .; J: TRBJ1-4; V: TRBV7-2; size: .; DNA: TGTGCCAGCAGCTCCCTTGGACAGACATCAACTAATGAAAAACTGTTTTTT; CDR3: CASSSLGQTSTNEKLFF